The T cell receptor beta chain under discussion was sequenced for a study of cytomegalovirus exposure and HLA in healthy donors. The study, taken as a whole, reports: A missense DCLRE1C variant was associated with V- and J-gene trimming of TCR beta chains in a later analysis, and an independent cohort replicated the association. It was in a later analysis that TCR association rates were seen to vary by HLA locus, highest for DRB1 and lowest for HLA-C.

A note on this clone: The target antigen is unknown.

CDR3 length: 14 amino acids. Trimming cost V 8 bases and J 5 bases; bases outside gene matches: 8. Germline V gene data show CDR1 as MDHEN and CDR2 as SYDVKM. It was with 60 Vbeta and 13 Jbeta primers that the PCR ran. Only in-frame clones appear in the TCRdb table, and some are missing; sequencing was by immunoSEQ multiplex PCR. The sample holds 85,000 to 100,000 clones, roughly two thirds seen once. The chain carries TRBV28 and TRBJ2-2; 7 bases are a match to TRBD1. The material sequenced was PBMCs. The sequence was obtained from a woman in her 30s in good health and CMV-seronegative. DNA of the CDR3: TGTGCCAGCTACAGGGCCAGGGGGACCGGGGAGCTGTTTTTT. Translated, it gives CASYRARGTGELFF. The full variable domain, rest sourced from reference TRBV28 and TRBJ2-2, is DVKVTQSSRYLVKRTGEKVFLECVQDMDHENMFWYRQDPGLGLRLIYFSYDVKMKEKGDIPEGYSVSREKKERFSLILESASTNQTSMYLCASYRARGTGELFFGEGSRLTVL.